The 18 T cell receptor beta chains given below trace back to one sample, sequenced in a study of cytomegalovirus exposure and HLA in healthy donors. The primer mix had 60 Vbeta and 13 Jbeta primers. The data were produced by immunoSEQ multiplex PCR, yet TCRdb's version contains in-frame clones alone and is incomplete. The top ten hold more than 8% of the sample, which has around 120,000 clones, about 80% seen once. The sequenced material came from PBMCs. The receptor set was obtained from a female donor in good health and CMV-seropositive.

J is TRBJ2-7 and V is TRBV27, with 8 bases fitting TRBD1. V lost 5 bases and J lost 4; bases outside the gene matches: 10. This CDR3 has 15 residues. The germline V gene has CDR1 MNHEY and CDR2 SMNVEV (reference sequence). As DNA, the CDR3 is TGTGCCAGCAGTATTCGCAGGGGGCCCGGTTACGAGCAGTACTTC. Translating it yields CASSIRRGPGYEQYF.

V gene TRBV7-2 combines with J gene TRBJ2-5, with 11 bases identical to TRBD2. This CDR3 spans 17 amino acids. CDR1 is SGHTA and CDR2 is FQGNSA in the germline V gene. J lost 5 bases, V lost 3 bases, and 11 bases had no gene match. The chain's CDR3 is CASSFMASGGRRETQYF. The CDR3 nucleotides read TGTGCCAGCAGCTTTATGGCTAGCGGGGGGCGGAGGGAGACCCAGTACTTC. Full variable domain (rest looked up from reference TRBV7-2 and TRBJ2-5): GAGVSQSPSNKVTEKGKDVELRCDPISGHTALYWYRQSLGQGLEFLIYFQGNSAPDKSGLPSDRFSAERTGGSVSTLTIQRTQQEDSAVYLCASSFMASGGRRETQYFGPGTRLLVL.

The CDR3 bases are TGTGCCAGCAGTGAAGGAGTACCGAACACCGGGGAGCTGTTTTTT. It specifies CASSEGVPNTGELFF. This chain joins TRBV2 and TRBJ2-2; D remains unclear. CDR1 and CDR2 from the germline V gene are SNHLY and FYNNEI. The V and J ends lost 1 base and 0 bases respectively, with 6 bases between them. The CDR3 loop spans 15 amino acids.

The chain links TRBV6-4 to TRBJ2-1, with 12 bases lining up with TRBD2. The V gene's germline CDR1 is MRHNA and CDR2 SNTAGT. With V trimmed by 3 bases and J by 8 bases, 8 bases remained unmatched. This CDR3 comprises 16 residues. The CDR3 reads CASSEVLAGGVDEQFF. The CDR3 DNA follows: TGTGCCAGCAGTGAAGTCCTAGCGGGGGGGGTGGATGAGCAGTTCTTC.

V usage is TRBV5-6 and J usage is TRBJ2-5; no reliable D call. The CDR3 is 11 amino acids. Germline loops: CDR1 SGHDT, CDR2 YYEEEE. Trimming cost V 3 bases and J 2 bases, with 2 bases left between them. The CDR3 DNA is TGTGCCAGCAGCTCGCAAGAGACCCAGTACTTC. This sequence encodes CASSSQETQYF.

This chain joins TRBV7-6 and TRBJ2-5, with D possibly being TRBD2 (6 bases). The ends were cut back, 5 bases at V and 0 bases at J, with 16 bases in the middle. In germline, CDR1 is SGHVS, CDR2 FNYEAQ. The CDR3 covers 16 residues. CDR3 sequence reads: CASSPIWGVYQETQYF. The CDR3 DNA is TGTGCCAGCAGCCCTATCTGGGGGGTGTACCAAGAGACCCAGTACTTC.

This clone was seen a few times. V usage is TRBV19 and J usage is TRBJ2-2; D is possibly TRBD2 (6 bases). Trimming took 9 bases from V and 6 from J, leaving 23 bases between them. Germline lookup yields CDR1 LNHDA and CDR2 SQIVND (reference sequence). This CDR3 contains 16 residues. The CDR3 reads CASLSGSTGVAGELFF. In DNA, the CDR3 is TGTGCCAGCCTAAGCGGGTCTACCGGGGTAGCCGGGGAGCTGTTTTTT. Full variable domain (remainder filled in from reference TRBV19 and TRBJ2-2): DGGITQSPKYLFRKEGQNVTLSCEQNLNHDAMYWYRQDPGQGLRLIYYSQIVNDFQKGDIAEGYSVSREKKESFPLTVTSAQKNPTAFYLCASLSGSTGVAGELFFGEGSRLTVL.

CDR3 in DNA: TGCAGTGCTAGCAGATCCGGGGAGCTGTTTTTT. Translating it yields CSASRSGELFF. The V and J genes are TRBV20-1 and TRBJ2-2; D uncertain. CDR1 is DFQATT, CDR2 SNEGSKA, per germline (reference sequence). V lost 3 bases and J lost 6, with 5 bases in between. The CDR3 is 11 amino acids.

This clone was recorded only once. The CDR3 nucleotides read TGTGCCAGCAGTCATCCGGGACAGTCCTACAATGAGCAGTTCTTC. This sequence encodes CASSHPGQSYNEQFF. This chain joins TRBV7-9 and TRBJ2-1, with 7 bases matching TRBD1. CDR3 length equals 15 residues. Trimming at V came to 6 bases and at J to 1 base, leaving 6 bases not matched to a gene. Germline CDR1 SEHNR, CDR2 FQNEAQ (reference sequence).

V usage is TRBV27 and J usage is TRBJ2-3, with 10 positions matching TRBD1. The length of the CDR3 is 13 residues. After removal of 7 bases from V and 6 bases from J, the junction contained 4 bases not matched to a gene. In germline, CDR1 is MNHEY, CDR2 SMNVEV (reference sequence). This chain's CDR3 is CASMRQGADTQYF. The CDR3 DNA reads TGTGCCAGCATGAGACAGGGGGCGGATACGCAGTATTTT.

The CDR3 region is CASSQGGGALDTQYF. The CDR3 region has the DNA TGCGCCAGCAGCCAAGGGGGGGGCGCGTTAGATACGCAGTATTTT. This chain connects TRBV4-1 to TRBJ2-3; weak D call: TRBD2 (7 bases). Germline CDR1 MGHRA, CDR2 YSYEKL. With 1 base removed from V and 5 bases from J, the gap between germline ends came to 13 bases. CDR3 length equals 15 residues.

CDR3 sequence (DNA): TGCGCCAGCAGCTTGAGGTCGACACCCCGGGGAGATACGCAGTATTTT. This codes for CASSLRSTPRGDTQYF. The chain employs TRBV5-1 and TRBJ2-3; perhaps TRBD2 as D (5 bases). Trimming shortened V by 1 base and J by 5 bases, and 17 bases separated the two germline ends. The germline CDR1 and CDR2 sequences are SGHRS and YFSETQ. The CDR3 is 16 residues long.

The chain uses TRBV27 and TRBJ2-7; the D gene is possibly TRBD1 (5 bases). Trimming stripped 6 bases from V and 3 bases from J, with 12 bases between. The CDR3 loop spans 13 amino acids. In germline, CDR1 is MNHEY, CDR2 SMNVEV (reference sequence). CDR3 in DNA: TGTGCCAGCAGGCCTTTAGGGGACTACGAGCAGTACTTC. Residues: CASRPLGDYEQYF.

J is TRBJ2-7 and V is TRBV27; a possible D gene is TRBD2 (6 bases). The CDR3 spans 15 residues. Trimming pared 2 bases from V and 7 bases from J, leaving 18 bases between. Germline assignment: CDR1 MNHEY and CDR2 SMNVEV (reference sequence). CDR3 in amino acids: CASSLGRGNPREQYF. The CDR3 DNA reads TGTGCCAGCAGTTTAGGGCGGGGAAATCCCCGGGAGCAGTACTTC.

The V gene is TRBV29-1, the J gene TRBJ1-1; D is unclear. Germline CDR1 and CDR2: SQVTM and ANQGSEA. This CDR3 comprises 13 residues. V was clipped by 3 bases and J by 1 base, with 9 bases between them. The CDR3 nucleotides are TGCAGCGTTGATTCTCGGGGGAACACTGAAGCTTTCTTT. Encoded protein: CSVDSRGNTEAFF.

This chain connects TRBV28 to TRBJ2-3; 9 nucleotides line up with TRBD2. CDR1 MDHEN and CDR2 SYDVKM come from the germline V gene. J gave up 3 bases and V 7 bases, and 2 bases lay outside the gene matches. The CDR3 runs 13 residues. The CDR3 loop reads CASIAGETDTQYF. The CDR3 DNA reads TGTGCCAGCATAGCGGGGGAGACAGATACGCAGTATTTT. The full variable domain, in which reference TRBV28 and TRBJ2-3 provide the parts outside the CDR3, is DVKVTQSSRYLVKRTGEKVFLECVQDMDHENMFWYRQDPGLGLRLIYFSYDVKMKEKGDIPEGYSVSREKKERFSLILESASTNQTSMYLCASIAGETDTQYFGPGTRLTVL.

The chain is built from TRBV6-6 and TRBJ1-6; no clear D. Trimming left V 4 bases short and J 8 bases short, with 6 bases between. Germline CDR1 and CDR2: MNHNY and SVGAGI (reference sequence). The CDR3 spans 12 residues. CDR3 DNA: TGTGCCAGCAGTTCCCTACATTCACCCCTCCACTTT. Encoded protein: CASSSLHSPLHF.

The chain combines TRBV28 with TRBJ1-6; D ambiguous. Germline CDR1 MDHEN, CDR2 SYDVKM. Trimming shortened V by 5 bases and J by 7 bases, and 15 bases separated the two germline ends. This CDR3 spans 15 amino acids. The DNA for the CDR3 is TGTGCCAGCAGTGCCCCGGCGGGTGGAAATTCACCCCTCCACTTT. Translation gives CASSAPAGGNSPLHF.